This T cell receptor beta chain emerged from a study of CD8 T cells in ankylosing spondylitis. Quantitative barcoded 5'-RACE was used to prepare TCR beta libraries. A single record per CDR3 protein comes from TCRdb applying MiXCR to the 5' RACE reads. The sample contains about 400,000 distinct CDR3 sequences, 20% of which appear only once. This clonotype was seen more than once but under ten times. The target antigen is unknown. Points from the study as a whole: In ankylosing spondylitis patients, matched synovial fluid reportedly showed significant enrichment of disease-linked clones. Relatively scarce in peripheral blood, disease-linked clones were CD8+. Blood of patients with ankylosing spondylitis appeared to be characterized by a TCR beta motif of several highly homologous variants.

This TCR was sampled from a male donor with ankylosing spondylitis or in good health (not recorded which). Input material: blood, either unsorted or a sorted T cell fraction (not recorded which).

CDR3 DNA sequence: TGTGCCACGGGGGCCTTGAGCTACGAGCAGTACTTC. Its translation: CATGALSYEQYF. The V call is TRBV7-9, the J call TRBJ2-7; D might be TRBD1 or TRBD2, each matching 6 bases. CDR3 length: 12 amino acids. Per the germline V gene, CDR1 is SEHNR and CDR2 is FQNEAQ (reference sequence). Trimming took 10 bases from V and 3 from J, leaving 13 bases between them.